A selection of T cell receptor beta chains follows, all from one sample in a study of cytomegalovirus exposure and HLA in healthy donors. TCRdb's copy holds only in-frame clones and misses some; the assay was immunoSEQ multiplex PCR. Of approximately 270,000 clones in the sample, 80% were seen once. Sequenced input: PBMCs. These receptors all come from a girl aged 2-10 years in good health and CMV-seronegative. Each CDR3 is given with its conserved first and last residue. D genes are given only for firm matches. The listing skips clone size in some rows; elsewhere it reads once, few, many or a size class.

- TRBJ1-1 TRBV7-2 - CASSLLGVYTEAFF TGTGCCAGCAGCTTATTAGGGGTTTACACTGAAGCTTTCTTT
once TRBJ2-3 TRBV6-5 TRBD2 CASRYSGGLDTQYF TGTGCCAGCAGATATAGCGGGGGGCTAGATACGCAGTATTTT
- TRBJ2-7 TRBV27 TRBD2 CASGIEGLIYEQYF TGTGCCAGCGGAATCGAGGGACTAATCTACGAGCAGTACTTC
few TRBJ1-1 TRBV2 TRBD1 CASRRTGLMNTEAFF TGTGCCAGCAGAAGGACAGGCCTCATGAACACTGAAGCTTTCTTT
- TRBJ2-1 TRBV7-3 TRBD2 CASSPSGGALHEQFF TGTGCCAGCAGCCCTAGCGGGGGGGCCCTCCATGAGCAGTTCTTC
- TRBJ1-2 TRBV5-1 - CVRGGNYGYTF TGCGTTAGGGGGGGTAACTATGGCTACACCTTC
- TRBJ2-1 TRBV7-9 - CASSLVQQYNEQFF TGTGCCAGCAGCTTAGTACAGCAATACAATGAGCAGTTCTTC
- TRBJ2-1 TRBV2 - CASSGRGGNNEQFF TGTGCCAGCAGTGGGAGGGGAGGTAACAATGAGCAGTTCTTC
- TRBJ2-1 TRBV5-1 - CASSLADIILGEQFF TGCGCCAGCAGCTTGGCCGATATAATACTCGGTGAGCAGTTCTTC
- TRBJ2-3 TRBV29-1 - CSVAYIGTDTQYF TGCAGCGTTGCCTATATTGGCACAGATACGCAGTATTTT
- TRBJ2-6 TRBV28 TRBD2 CASSVNSGGPGANVLTF TGTGCCAGCAGTGTCAATAGCGGGGGGCCTGGGGCCAACGTCCTGACTTTC
- TRBJ2-7 TRBV6-1 - CASSGQTSSLYEQYF TGTGCCAGCAGTGGACAAACTAGTAGTCTCTACGAGCAGTACTTC
- TRBJ1-2 TRBV11-2 TRBD1 CASSLDHRGPIYGYTF TGTGCCAGCAGCTTAGATCATAGGGGGCCAATCTATGGCTACACCTTC
- TRBJ2-3 TRBV18 - CASSPGSTDTQYF TGTGCCAGCTCACCCGGGAGCACAGATACGCAGTATTTT
- TRBJ2-3 TRBV6-5 - CASSMRLADTQYF TGTGCCAGCAGCATGCGACTAGCAGATACGCAGTATTTT
- TRBJ2-1 TRBV9 - CASTGGVGNEQFF TGTGCCAGCACCGGCGGGGTTGGCAATGAGCAGTTCTTC
- TRBJ2-5 TRBV7-8 TRBD1 CASSMTRTGEEGETQYF TGTGCCAGCAGCATGACTCGGACAGGGGAGGAGGGAGAGACCCAGTACTTC
- TRBJ2-2 TRBV11-3 - CASSPQTGTPTGELFF TGTGCCAGCAGCCCCCAGACCGGGACTCCCACCGGGGAGCTGTTTTTT
- TRBJ2-7 TRBV7-6 - CASSLGNRAYEQYF TGTGCCAGCAGCTTAGGGAACAGGGCCTACGAGCAGTACTTC
- TRBJ2-1 TRBV19 - CASSMDSFEPQFF TGTGCCAGTAGTATGGACAGTTTCGAACCCCAGTTCTTC
- TRBJ2-3 TRBV29-1 - CVGLREVDTQYF TGCGTCGGATTGAGGGAGGTGGATACGCAGTATTTT
- TRBJ2-7 TRBV5-1 TRBD2 CASKLAVTSYEQYF TGCGCCAGCAAGCTAGCGGTGACCTCCTACGAGCAGTACTTC
- TRBJ1-6 TRBV27 - CASRSWAGVGSPLHF TGTGCCAGCAGATCCTGGGCAGGGGTAGGTTCACCCCTCCACTTT
few TRBJ1-1 TRBV27 - CASSSGLSNTEAFF TGTGCCAGCAGTTCGGGACTTTCTAACACTGAAGCTTTCTTT
- TRBJ1-1 TRBV7-7 - CASSLSGNTEAFF TGTGCCAGCAGCTTATCGGGGAACACTGAAGCTTTCTTT
- TRBJ1-2 TRBV7-3 TRBD1 CASSHGQGYGYTF TGTGCCAGCAGCCACGGACAGGGCTATGGCTACACCTTC
once TRBJ1-2 TRBV9 TRBD1 CTSSGTAYGYTF TGTACCAGCAGCGGGACAGCCTATGGCTACACCTTC
- TRBJ1-2 TRBV7-9 - CASSLAVLGYGYTF TGTGCCAGCAGCTTAGCCGTTCTAGGCTATGGCTACACCTTC
- TRBJ2-2 TRBV5-1 TRBD1 CASSLRTGNGELFF TGCGCCAGCAGCCTGAGGACAGGGAACGGGGAGCTGTTTTTT
- TRBJ1-4 TRBV2 - CASGSGGFEKLFF TGTGCCAGCGGATCTGGAGGTTTTGAAAAACTGTTTTTT
- TRBJ2-2 TRBV9 - CASSVGVGELFF TGTGCCAGCAGCGTAGGCGTCGGGGAGCTGTTTTTT
few TRBJ2-1 TRBV6-1 - CASSRTVSSYNEQFF TGTGCCAGCAGCAGGACAGTCAGCTCCTACAATGAGCAGTTCTTC
few TRBJ2-7 TRBV2 TRBD2 CASSESPPLTSGGAEQYF TGTGCCAGCAGTGAAAGCCCCCCTTTGACTAGCGGTGGCGCCGAGCAGTACTTC
- TRBJ1-2 TRBV13 TRBD1 CASSLGGTGNYGYTF TGTGCCAGCAGCTTAGGGGGGACAGGGAACTATGGCTACACCTTC
once TRBJ2-1 TRBV4-1 TRBD2 CASKGGRASYNEQFF TGCGCCAGCAAGGGTGGGAGGGCCTCCTACAATGAGCAGTTCTTC
- TRBJ2-3 TRBV4-2 TRBD2 CASSQGSSGGTDTQYF TGTGCCAGCAGCCAAGGTTCTAGCGGGGGCACAGATACGCAGTATTTT
- TRBJ2-1 TRBV2 TRBD2 CASQPSGMGEQFF TGTGCCAGTCAGCCTAGCGGGATGGGTGAGCAGTTCTTC
- TRBJ2-5 TRBV7-3 - CASSSGGQPQETQYF TGTGCCAGCAGCAGTGGGGGACAACCCCAAGAGACCCAGTACTTC
once TRBJ1-6 TRBV4-2 - CASSFVGRINSPLHF TGTGCCAGCAGCTTCGTAGGGAGAATTAATTCACCCCTCCACTTT
- TRBJ2-1 TRBV6-5 - CASSYAPRTNTDEQFF TGTGCCAGCAGTTACGCCCCCAGGACAAACACGGATGAGCAGTTCTTC
- TRBJ2-1 TRBV19 TRBD1 CASRTPGTGGNEQFF TGTGCCAGTAGAACTCCCGGGACAGGGGGCAATGAGCAGTTCTTC
- TRBJ2-7 TRBV27 - CASSLSAVGASYEQYF TGTGCCAGCAGTTTATCGGCGGTGGGGGCCTCCTACGAGCAGTACTTC
- TRBJ1-1 TRBV2 TRBD1 CASSSGQPLTEAFF TGTGCCAGCAGTTCGGGACAGCCATTAACTGAAGCTTTCTTT
- TRBJ1-1 TRBV4-2 - CASRPTGGSTEAFF TGTGCCAGCAGACCGACCGGGGGGAGCACTGAAGCTTTCTTT
- TRBJ2-3 TRBV7-9 - CASSTEKSTDTQYF TGTGCCAGCAGCACAGAAAAAAGCACAGATACGCAGTATTTT
- TRBJ2-5 TRBV6-5 - CASSYGGGGSQETQYF TGTGCCAGCAGTTACGGGGGAGGGGGGTCTCAAGAGACCCAGTACTTC
- TRBJ2-5 TRBV7-8 TRBD1 CASRRTGDHQEAQYF TGTGCCAGCAGACGGACAGGGGACCACCAAGAGGCCCAGTACTTC